This T cell receptor (beta chain) emerged from a study of cytomegalovirus exposure and HLA in healthy donors. The PCR contained 60 Vbeta and 13 Jbeta primers. The authors' processing: Later reanalysis found about 80 million unique TCR beta chains, 10 million to 12 million of them shared. The data were produced by immunoSEQ multiplex PCR, yet TCRdb's version contains in-frame clones alone and is incomplete. The DNA was the basis for D and trimming; V, J and clone size are from that table. This sample carries about 78,000 clones, over 55% of them seen once, and the ten largest clones take over 5.5%. The J segment lost 3 bases and the V segment lost 5 bases, leaving 7 bases of the junction unmatched. CDR1 MDHEN and CDR2 SYDVKM come from the germline V gene. The CDR3 has 15 amino acids.

The rearrangement joins TRBV28 to TRBJ2-5; TRBD2 aligns across 9 bases. The receptor's source is a young man in good health and CMV-seropositive. The sequencing sample was made of PBMCs. The CDR3 nucleotides are TGTGCCAGCAGTCCAGGACTAGCGCGTAAAGAGACCCAGTACTTC. This encodes CASSPGLARKETQYF. The complete variable domain, with remaining parts taken from reference TRBV28 and TRBJ2-5, reads DVKVTQSSRYLVKRTGEKVFLECVQDMDHENMFWYRQDPGLGLRLIYFSYDVKMKEKGDIPEGYSVSREKKERFSLILESASTNQTSMYLCASSPGLARKETQYFGPGTRLLVL.